This entry lists 10 T cell receptor beta chains sequenced from one sample in a study of PD-L1 blockade in urothelial cancer. Libraries were prepared by immunoSEQ multiplex PCR; TCRdb keeps only in-frame clonotypes and omits some of them. Found here are 25,000 to 35,000 clones, about 89% of them singletons; the top ten hold under 4.5%. Sequences were derived from PBMCs, sampled around atezolizumab (anti-PD-L1) treatment. The receptors come from a man over 45 with urothelial cancer.

This sequence joins TRBV29-1 and TRBJ2-1, with D perhaps TRBD2 (5 bases). Trimming shortened V by 5 bases and J by 0 bases, and 11 bases separated the two germline ends. Germline CDR1 is SQVTM and CDR2 is ANQGSEA. The CDR3 runs to 14 residues. CDR3 loop: CSVPDWSSYNEQFF. The CDR3 DNA is TGCAGCGTTCCGGACTGGAGCTCCTACAATGAGCAGTTCTTC.

This chain joins TRBV6-1 and TRBJ1-4; the D is unclear. Germline-derived CDR1 and CDR2 are MNHNS and SASEGT. Trimming shortened V by 3 bases and J by 7 bases, and 15 bases separated the two germline ends. The CDR3 is 15 amino acids. The CDR3 region has the DNA TGTGCCAGCAGTGACCCGCTAGGCCCTCGTGAAAAACTGTTTTTT. Its translation is CASSDPLGPREKLFF.

This chain uses TRBV7-9 with TRBJ2-2; D perhaps matches TRBD2 (6 bases). The CDR3 contains 16 residues. Germline V gives CDR1 SEHNR, CDR2 FQNEAQ (reference sequence). Trimming removed 7 bases at V and 7 bases at J, with 22 bases between. The CDR3 nucleotides read TGTGCCAGCACCCCAGGCGGGGTGGCGCTGGGCGGGGAGCTGTTTTTT. Amino acid sequence: CASTPGGVALGGELFF.

The chain has TRBV6-1 and TRBJ2-7, with a weak D call TRBD2 (7 bases). The V end lost 8 bases, the J end lost 6 bases, and 17 bases lay between the germline ends. CDR1 is MNHNS, CDR2 SASEGT, per germline. The CDR3 loop spans 13 amino acids. CDR3 sequence: CASLGGAGREQYF. The CDR3 coding sequence is TGTGCCAGCCTTGGGGGGGCAGGGCGCGAGCAGTACTTC.

The chain couples TRBV12-5 to TRBJ2-1, with D maybe TRBD2 (5 bases). Between the trimmed V and J ends, which lost 1 base and 7 bases, there was a span of 14 bases. The CDR3 runs to 15 residues. Germline CDR1 reads LGHNT; CDR2 reads FRNRAP. CDR3 DNA: TGTGCTAGTGGTTTGGGACCGGACTGGAGGAATGAGCAGTTCTTC. Protein product: CASGLGPDWRNEQFF.

The V call is TRBV4-3, the J call TRBJ2-1; possibly TRBD2 for D (5 bases). The ends were cut back, 0 bases at V and 0 bases at J, with 12 bases in the middle. This CDR3 is 17 amino acids long. Germline CDR1 reads LGHNA; CDR2 reads YSLEER. CDR3 residues: CASSQETWRSSYNEQFF. In DNA, the CDR3 is TGCGCCAGCAGCCAAGAAACATGGAGGAGCTCCTACAATGAGCAGTTCTTC.

The count of this clone is one. The genes are TRBV5-1 and TRBJ2-1; 10 bases fit TRBD2. Germline V gives CDR1 SGHRS, CDR2 YFSETQ. The junction had 1 base not matched to a gene; V was cut back by 1 base and J by 3 bases. The CDR3 runs 15 residues. The chain's CDR3 is CASSLSSGGYNEQFF. The CDR3, as DNA: TGCGCCAGCAGCTTGTCTAGCGGGGGCTACAATGAGCAGTTCTTC.

The chain couples TRBV28 to TRBJ1-5; TRBD1 matches at 7 bases. CDR1 and CDR2 (germline): MDHEN, SYDVKM. The CDR3 is 17 residues long. V gave up 5 bases and J gave up 0 bases; unmatched junction bases: 10. Written as DNA, the CDR3 is TGTGCCAGCAGTGCCCCCAGGGGGGAATATAGCAATCAGCCCCAGCATTTT. Translating gives CASSAPRGEYSNQPQHF.

This chain connects TRBV7-9 to TRBJ1-3; 7 nucleotides agree with TRBD1. The V segment lost 8 bases and the J segment 2 bases; nucleotides outside the gene matches: 6. The CDR3 is 14 amino acids. Germline V lookup: CDR1 SEHNR, CDR2 FQNEAQ (reference sequence). DNA of the CDR3: TGTGCCAGCTCCCGGGGGACAGCTGGAAACACCATATATTTT. This gives the protein CASSRGTAGNTIYF.

The rearrangement joins TRBV15 to TRBJ2-7; 15 bases are shared with TRBD2. Germline CDR1 is LNHNV and CDR2 is YYDKDF (reference sequence). This CDR3 region has 20 residues. V gave up 5 bases and J gave up 6 bases; unmatched junction bases: 20. The CDR3 reads CATSQGLAGGHSPTRCEQYF. The CDR3 bases are TGTGCCACCAGCCAGGGACTAGCGGGAGGCCACTCCCCTACACGCTGCGAGCAGTACTTC.